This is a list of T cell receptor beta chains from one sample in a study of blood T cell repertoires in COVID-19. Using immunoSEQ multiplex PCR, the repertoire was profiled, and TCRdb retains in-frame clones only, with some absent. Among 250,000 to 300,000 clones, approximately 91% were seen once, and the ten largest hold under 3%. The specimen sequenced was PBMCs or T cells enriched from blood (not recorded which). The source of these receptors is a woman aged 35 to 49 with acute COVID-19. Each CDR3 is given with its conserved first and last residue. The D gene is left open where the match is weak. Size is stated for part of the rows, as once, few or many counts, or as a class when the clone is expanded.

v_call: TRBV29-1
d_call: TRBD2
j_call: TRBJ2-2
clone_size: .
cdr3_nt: TGCAGCGTTGATCATCCGGGACTAGCGGGACCCGGGGAGCTGTTTTTT
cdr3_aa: CSVDHPGLAGPGELFF

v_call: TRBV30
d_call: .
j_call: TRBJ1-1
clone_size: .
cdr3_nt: TGTGCCTGGAGTGTATGGAGGGGTTCTGAAGCTTTCTTT
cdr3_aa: CAWSVWRGSEAFF

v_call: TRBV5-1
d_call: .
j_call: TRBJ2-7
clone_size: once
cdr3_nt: TGCGCCAGCAGCCCTGCCCTAGCTTACGAGCAGTACTTC
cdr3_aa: CASSPALAYEQYF

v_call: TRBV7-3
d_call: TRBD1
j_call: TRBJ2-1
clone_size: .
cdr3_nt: TGTGCCAGCAGCGAACGGGACAGGGGGCTAAGTGAGCAGTTCTTC
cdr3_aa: CASSERDRGLSEQFF

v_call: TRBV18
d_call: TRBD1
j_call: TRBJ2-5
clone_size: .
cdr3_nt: TGTGCCAGCTCACCCGGACAGGGGGAGACCCAGTACTTC
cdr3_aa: CASSPGQGETQYF

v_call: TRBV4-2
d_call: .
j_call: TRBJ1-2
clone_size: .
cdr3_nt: TGTGCCAGCAGCCAAGAGGTCGATACAACACGCTATGGCTACACCTTC
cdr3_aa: CASSQEVDTTRYGYTF

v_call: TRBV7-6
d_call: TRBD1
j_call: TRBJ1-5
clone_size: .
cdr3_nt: TGTGCCAGCAGCCCATACAGGGGTGATCAGCCCCAGCATTTT
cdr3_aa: CASSPYRGDQPQHF

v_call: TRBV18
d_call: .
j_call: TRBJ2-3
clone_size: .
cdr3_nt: TGTGCCAGCTCACCAGGGGGACACAAAGGAGATACGCAGTATTTT
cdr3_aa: CASSPGGHKGDTQYF

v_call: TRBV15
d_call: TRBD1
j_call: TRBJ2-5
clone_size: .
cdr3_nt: TGTGCCACCAGCAGCCAAAGGACAGGGGGCCGACAAGAGACCCAGTACTTC
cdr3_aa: CATSSQRTGGRQETQYF

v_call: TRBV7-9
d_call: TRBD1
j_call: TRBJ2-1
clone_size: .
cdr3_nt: TGTGCCAGCAGCTCCCCGACAGGGGGCAATGAGCAGTTCTTC
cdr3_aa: CASSSPTGGNEQFF

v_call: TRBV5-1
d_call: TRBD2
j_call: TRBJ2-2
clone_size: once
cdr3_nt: TGCGCCAGCAGGGTTAGCGGGAGTAGTGAGCTGTTTTTT
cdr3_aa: CASRVSGSSELFF

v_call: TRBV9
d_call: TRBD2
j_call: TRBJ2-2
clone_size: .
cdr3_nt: TGTGCCAGCAGCGTAGGGTTAGCGGGGAACACCGGGGAGCTGTTTTTT
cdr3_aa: CASSVGLAGNTGELFF

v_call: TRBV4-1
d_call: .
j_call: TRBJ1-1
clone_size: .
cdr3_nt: TGCGCCAGCAGCCAAGTGTGGACAGCGAACACTGAAGCTTTCTTT
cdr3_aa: CASSQVWTANTEAFF

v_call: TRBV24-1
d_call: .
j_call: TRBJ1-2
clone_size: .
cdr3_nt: TGTGCCACCAGTGACAGACAGGCTTATGGCTACACCTTC
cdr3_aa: CATSDRQAYGYTF

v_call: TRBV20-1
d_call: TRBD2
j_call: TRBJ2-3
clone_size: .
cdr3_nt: TGCAGTGCTAGTCCGGGACTAGGTACAGATACGCAGTATTTT
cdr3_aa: CSASPGLGTDTQYF